One and the same sample provided the 23 T cell receptor beta chains below, sequenced in a study of human T cells and chemical hapten exposure. Each CDR3 protein gets one entry after TCRdb re-called the RACE reads with MiXCR. This table holds around 380,000 distinct CDR3 sequences, nearly 5% found once. The time point was: patch test 1, 2 weeks after DPC sensitization. Treatment denoted: therapeutic diphenylcyclopropenone sensitization with weekly scalp DPC. Sequenced material: whole blood, taken in connection with sensitization to the hapten diphenylcyclopropenone (DPC). Every receptor here comes from a woman aged 50 to 60 with alopecia areata. Some clones in this sample may be carry-over from other donors' samples.

This clonotype was found many times. V usage is TRBV3-1 and J usage is TRBJ1-1, with no clear D. Germline loops: CDR1 LGHDT, CDR2 YNNKEL (reference sequence). The CDR3 spans 16 residues. V dropped 0 bases and J dropped 2 bases, with 13 bases sitting between them. CDR3 coding DNA: TGTGCCAGCAGCCAAGAGGTGCGACCGGGCAACACTGAAGCTTTCTTT. As protein: CASSQEVRPGNTEAFF.

Only a few counts were recorded for this clonotype. CDR3 nucleotide sequence: TGTGCCAGCATTCCCGGTGCTTGGCAGGGATTAGGCGAGCAGTACTTC. Its protein is CASIPGAWQGLGEQYF. V usage is TRBV6-1 and J usage is TRBJ2-7; D possibly corresponds to TRBD1 (5 bases). The length of the CDR3 is 16 residues. In germline, CDR1 is MNHNS, CDR2 SASEGT. Trimming took off 7 bases at V and 6 bases at J, with 25 bases between the two ends.

The rearrangement uses TRBV3-1 and TRBJ1-3; maybe TRBD1 (5 bases). CDR3 size: 15 residues. CDR1 and CDR2 (germline): LGHDT, YNNKEL (reference sequence). V lost 4 bases and J 0 bases, leaving 10 bases between the germline ends. DNA of the CDR3: TGTGCCAGCAGCCGCAGGGCTCCCTCTGGAAACACCATATATTTT. Protein sequence: CASSRRAPSGNTIYF.

This chain links TRBV20-1 with TRBJ1-1; 7 nucleotides agree with TRBD1. The CDR3 has 13 amino acids. Losses at the gene ends were 0 bases for V and 6 bases for J; bases not matched to a gene: 4. CDR1 is DFQATT and CDR2 is SNEGSKA in the germline V gene (reference sequence). Here the CDR3 reads CSAREAGGAEAFF. The CDR3 region has the DNA TGCAGTGCTAGAGAGGCAGGGGGGGCTGAAGCTTTCTTT.

This chain connects TRBV5-5 to TRBJ1-6; D not certain. Trimming left V 2 bases short and J 0 bases short, with 6 bases between. The CDR3 sequence is 15 residues long. The germline CDR1 and CDR2 sequences are SGHKS and YYEKEE (reference sequence). The CDR3 here is CASSFGVSYNSPLHF. CDR3 sequence (DNA): TGTGCCAGCAGCTTCGGAGTCTCCTATAATTCACCCCTCCACTTT.

This clonotype showed up many times. At one end the junction does not follow the germline gene, possibly because of a read error. The chain uses TRBV12-3 or TRBV12-4 and TRBJ2-4; D may be TRBD2 (6 bases). The CDR3 totals 13 residues. The CDR3 reads CASSFNPTSPDEF. The DNA for the CDR3 is TGTGCCAGCAGTTTCAATCCGACTAGTCCCGATGAGTTC.

This clonotype came up many times. The V call is TRBV20-1, the J call TRBJ2-3; the D is unclear. The CDR3 extends over 11 amino acids. Germline lookup yields CDR1 DFQATT and CDR2 SNEGSKA (reference sequence). V lost 0 bases to trimming and J lost 9 bases, with 7 bases between them. The CDR3 here is CSARDQPTQYF. In nucleotides, the CDR3 is TGCAGTGCTAGAGATCAGCCCACGCAGTATTTT.

This clonotype was seen repeatedly, ten times or more. The chain carries TRBV29-1 and TRBJ2-6; the D gene could be TRBD1 or TRBD2 (5 bases each). The CDR3 contains 16 residues. The V gene lost 0 bases and the J gene lost 4 bases, with 13 bases spanning the gap. Per the germline V gene, CDR1 is SQVTM and CDR2 is ANQGSEA. The CDR3 DNA sequence: TGCAGCGTTGAAGACGATGGGGCGGGCGGGGCCAACGTCCTGACTTTC. Encoded protein: CSVEDDGAGGANVLTF.

CDR3 nucleotide sequence: TGCGCCAGCAGGCCGACTAGCGGGGGCCTAGAGACCCAGTACTTC. It specifies CASRPTSGGLETQYF. The J gene is TRBJ2-5, the V gene TRBV5-1; 12 bases are a match to TRBD2. V gave up 5 bases and J gave up 4 bases; unmatched junction bases: 6. Germline-derived CDR1 and CDR2 are SGHRS and YFSETQ. CDR3 length: 15 residues.

This clonotype came up many times. The CDR3 DNA reads as TGCAGTGCTAGAATCCCCGGACTAGCGGGGGCCTCAGATACGCAGTATTTT. It translates to CSARIPGLAGASDTQYF. The V call is TRBV20-1, the J call TRBJ2-3; 13 bases line up with TRBD2. V lost 2 bases, J lost 4 bases, and 9 bases stayed unmatched. The CDR3 length is 17 residues. From germline, CDR1 is DFQATT and CDR2 SNEGSKA (reference sequence).

This clonotype turned up a few times. This chain links TRBV28 with TRBJ1-3, with D perhaps TRBD1 (6 bases). The germline V gene has CDR1 MDHEN and CDR2 SYDVKM. CDR3 length: 15 amino acids. V was shortened by 6 bases and J by 2 bases, with 14 bases between the two germline ends. CDR3 DNA sequence: TGTGCCAGCAGAAATCAGGGGTCTGCTGGAAACACCATATATTTT. It specifies CASRNQGSAGNTIYF. The full variable domain, in which reference TRBV28 and TRBJ1-3 provide the parts outside the CDR3, is DVKVTQSSRYLVKRTGEKVFLECVQDMDHENMFWYRQDPGLGLRLIYFSYDVKMKEKGDIPEGYSVSREKKERFSLILESASTNQTSMYLCASRNQGSAGNTIYFGEGSWLTVV.

This clonotype was detected many times. V and J are TRBV4-2 and TRBJ2-7, with TRBD2 matching over 7 bases. The CDR3 is made up of 14 amino acids. The trim removed 2 bases at V and 3 bases at J, leaving 4 bases unmatched. Looked up from germline, CDR1 is LGHNA and CDR2 is YNFKEQ. CDR3 nucleotides: TGTGCCAGCAGCCAACCTGGGACTATCTACGAGCAGTACTTC. Protein product: CASSQPGTIYEQYF.

This clonotype was recorded many times. The J gene is TRBJ2-7, the V gene TRBV11-2; D unclear. The germline CDR1 and CDR2 sequences are SGHAT and FQNNGV. Trimming shortened V by 5 bases and J by 3 bases, and 11 bases separated the two germline ends. The CDR3 has 13 residues. The chain's CDR3 is CASSIGPNYEQYF. CDR3 nucleotides: TGTGCCAGCAGCATAGGACCGAACTACGAGCAGTACTTC. The complete variable domain, with remaining parts taken from reference TRBV11-2 and TRBJ2-7, reads EAGVAQSPRYKIIEKRQSVAFWCNPISGHATLYWYQQILGQGPKLLIQFQNNGVVDDSQLPKDRFSAERLKGVDSTLKIQPAKLEDSAVYLCASSIGPNYEQYFGPGTRLTVT.

This clonotype came up a few times. The chain has TRBV2 and TRBJ1-5, with D unresolved. CDR3 length: 13 amino acids. V was pared by 8 bases and J by 3 bases, with 11 bases between. Germline loops: CDR1 SNHLY, CDR2 FYNNEI. In DNA form, the CDR3 reads TGTGCCAGCGGGCCCCTTCCCAATCAGCCCCAGCATTTT. Translating it yields CASGPLPNQPQHF.

This clonotype was seen many times. The V gene is TRBV6-5, the J gene TRBJ1-6, with D maybe TRBD1 (5 bases). The germline V and J ends were trimmed by 4 bases and 1 base, with 14 bases remaining between them. The CDR3 covers 17 residues. Germline V CDR1 and CDR2: MNHEY, SVGAGI. DNA of the CDR3: TGTGCCAGCAGTTTTAGCCGGCGGGGGTCCTATAATTCACCCCTCCACTTT. Amino acid sequence: CASSFSRRGSYNSPLHF.

CDR3 nucleotide sequence: TGTGCCAGCAGCCTGGGCCTCTTCAACATGAACACTGAAGCTTTCTTT. Its translation: CASSLGLFNMNTEAFF. The chain joins TRBV7-9 to TRBJ1-1; the D is unclear. V lost 5 bases to trimming and J lost 0 bases, with 16 bases between them. The length of the CDR3 is 16 residues. Germline CDR1 reads SEHNR; CDR2 reads FQNEAQ (reference sequence).

The sample holds many counts of this clonotype. The rearrangement joins TRBV7-9 to TRBJ1-5; the D is unclear. Per the germline V gene, CDR1 is SEHNR and CDR2 is FQNEAQ (reference sequence). The CDR3 is 13 residues long. Trimming took off 1 base at V and 7 bases at J, with 8 bases between the two ends. Here the CDR3 reads CASSLGKEQPQHF. In DNA, the CDR3 is TGTGCCAGCAGCTTAGGGAAGGAGCAGCCCCAGCATTTT.

This clonotype was found many times. The chain links TRBV12-3 or TRBV12-4 to TRBJ1-5; D is ambiguous. V lost 7 bases and J 9 bases, leaving 13 bases between the germline ends. CDR3 length: 12 residues. The CDR3 DNA reads TGTGCCAGCACCAAGCCGGGTTGGCCCCAGCATTTT. This translates into CASTKPGWPQHF.

The CDR3 sequence is CASSQLQGYNEQFF. Here the CDR3 DNA reads TGCGCCAGCAGCCAGCTTCAGGGTTACAATGAGCAGTTCTTC. This chain connects TRBV4-3 to TRBJ2-1, with D perhaps matching TRBD1 (5 bases). The CDR3 is 14 residues long. V was shortened by 3 bases and J by 4 bases, with 10 bases between the two germline ends. Germline values: CDR1 LGHNA, CDR2 YSLEER.

This clonotype was detected ten times or more. The V gene is TRBV2, the J gene TRBJ2-3, with D uncertain. The V and J ends lost 2 bases and 4 bases respectively, with 13 bases between them. The CDR3 loop spans 15 amino acids. CDR1 is SNHLY and CDR2 is FYNNEI in the germline V gene. The CDR3 protein is CASSEIDPKPDTQYF. The CDR3 nucleotides are TGTGCCAGCAGTGAAATCGACCCAAAACCAGATACGCAGTATTTT.

This clonotype showed up many times. V usage is TRBV7-2 and J usage is TRBJ2-5; 7 bases map to TRBD1. V gave up 5 bases and J gave up 2 bases; unmatched junction bases: 5. This CDR3 comprises 14 residues. The germline gives CDR1 SGHTA, CDR2 FQGNSA. This CDR3 reads CASSRWGQQETQYF. CDR3 bases: TGTGCCAGCAGCCGGTGGGGACAGCAAGAGACCCAGTACTTC.

This clonotype was recorded at least ten times. V usage is TRBV29-1 and J usage is TRBJ1-4, with D possibly being TRBD1 (5 bases). The CDR3 totals 14 residues. Germline V CDR1 and CDR2: SQVTM, ANQGSEA. V lost 2 bases and J lost 5, with 12 bases in between. CDR3 nucleotides: TGCAGCGTTGAAACAGGTGACCTAAATGAAAAACTGTTTTTT. This translates into CSVETGDLNEKLFF.

This clonotype appeared a few times. The V and J genes are TRBV24-1 and TRBJ2-1, with 11 bases identical to TRBD2. V lost 5 bases to trimming and J lost 5 bases; unmatched junction nucleotides: 4. CDR3 length equals 15 residues. Germline values: CDR1 KGHDR, CDR2 SFDVKD. The CDR3 DNA reads TGTGCCACCAGTGCGTCTAGCGGGGGGCACAATGAGCAGTTCTTC. Its protein product is CATSASSGGHNEQFF.